This T cell receptor beta chain was identified in a study of PD-1 blockade in classical Hodgkin lymphoma. Background on the study: Patients in the cohort were put on intravenous nivolumab, 3 mg/kg every 2 weeks. Points from the study as a whole: Baseline diversity resembling that of newly diagnosed patients was seen in complete responders. Reported findings placed baseline TCR diversity lower in newly diagnosed patients (compared with healthy donors).

Relapse after autologous stem cell transplantation occurred in every patient, and brentuximab vedotin exposure varied. The best responses consisted of complete response, partial response or progressive disease. Per the germline V gene, CDR1 is SEHNR and CDR2 is FQNEAQ (reference sequence). Trimming removed 4 bases from V and 6 bases from J, with 9 bases in between. The CDR3 spans 12 residues. In the case of this clone: Antigen unknown.

Profiling relied on immunoSEQ multiplex PCR, and the TCRdb table lists in-frame clones only, not all of them. This table has just over 60,000 clones, 88% appearing once. The rearrangement joins TRBV7-9 to TRBJ1-1, with D uncertain. This TCR was recovered from a human donor with classical Hodgkin lymphoma. Sequenced here: peripheral blood mononuclear cells (PBMCs), sampled at baseline. CDR3 amino acids: CASSSSLAEAFF. CDR3 DNA: TGTGCCAGCAGCTCTAGTCTTGCTGAAGCTTTCTTT.